This T cell receptor beta chain is from a study of graft-versus-host responses after intestinal transplantation. The wider study: In this cohort, recipients had multivisceral, liver-intestinal, or isolated intestinal transplants.

In regard to this clone: What it recognizes is unknown.

The CDR3 extends over 17 amino acids. Germline V gene sequence: CDR1 MNHEY, CDR2 SMNVEV (reference sequence). Here immunoSEQ multiplex PCR was the method, and the copy in TCRdb shows in-frame clones only, minus some. The sample includes more than 90,000 clones, 90% to 95% of them seen just once. Regarding the study as a whole: Recipient marrow held GvH clones, some first seen in ileum or blood.

The chain has TRBV27 and TRBJ2-5, with 7 nucleotides matching TRBD2. Judging by the DNA end, TRBJ2-7 fits better; the J call may be wrong. The material sequenced was unstimulated CD8+ T cells sorted from spleen or lymph node cells, taken before intestinal transplant. The source is a human donor who received an intestinal transplant. The chain's CDR3 is CASSFLGSSGNSYEQYF. Here the CDR3 DNA reads TGTGCCAGCAGTTTTCTGGGTTCTAGCGGAAACTCCTACGAGCAGTACTTC.